This T cell receptor (beta chain) was recorded in a study of T-cell memory formation after mild COVID-19. Study background: Clustering of TCRs was largely donor specific.

With 5 bases clipped from V and 0 bases from J, the junction kept 8 bases outside the gene matches. Germline loops: CDR1 SGHTA, CDR2 FQGTGA. The CDR3 runs 16 residues. MiXCR was run by TCRdb on the 5' RACE reads, yielding one entry per CDR3 protein. Found here are 500,000 to 600,000 distinct CDR3 sequences, 18% of them singletons; the top ten hold 12%. The sample holds a few counts of this clonotype. Input material: PBMCs or a T cell subset sorted from them (not recorded which). This receptor was taken from an adult woman who had mild COVID-19 (a few samples of this study predate the infection). Cell type and time point are not known. The chain is built from TRBV7-3 and TRBJ2-3, with 7 nucleotides matching TRBD2. The DNA for the CDR3 is TGTGCCAGCAGCCCGGGACTAACCAGAAGCACAGATACGCAGTATTTT. This translates into CASSPGLTRSTDTQYF. Combining the CDR3 with reference TRBV7-3 and TRBJ2-3 gives the whole variable domain GAGVSQTPSNKVTEKGKYVELRCDPISGHTALYWYRQSLGQGPEFLIYFQGTGAADDSGLPNDRFFAVRPEGSVSTLKIQRTERGDSAVYLCASSPGLTRSTDTQYFGPGTRLTVL.